The 18 T cell receptor beta chains below come from one sample, sequenced in a study of blood T cell repertoires in COVID-19 (TCRdb year 2020). The protocol used for the library was the immunoSEQ multiplex PCR assay. In TCRdb, the immuneACCESS table is reduced to in-frame sequences with V and J assigned. These tables do not hold every clone; where another copy was compared, an unresolved V gene accounts for under half, and the others remain unexplained. The sample table lists about 130,000 clones, about 85% of them with a count of one. The ten largest account for 6.6% of the sample. Specimen: peripheral blood. The receptors were gathered from a man older than 75 with active or convalescent COVID-19.

The V call is TRBV12-5, the J call TRBJ2-1; 12 bases are shared with TRBD2. Germline CDR1 LGHNT, CDR2 FRNRAP. Losses at the gene ends were 5 bases for V and 7 bases for J; bases not matched to a gene: 6. This CDR3 spans 15 amino acids. The CDR3 nucleotides read TGTGCTAGTGGTAGACTAGCGGGGGCGGGGAATGAGCAGTTCTTC. Translation: CASGRLAGAGNEQFF.

The chain is built from TRBV5-6 and TRBJ2-2; 8 bases are a match to TRBD2. The V and J ends lost 0 bases and 2 bases, in that order; junction bases with no gene match: 3. The CDR3 runs to 16 residues. Germline lookup yields CDR1 SGHDT and CDR2 YYEEEE. The CDR3 DNA is TGTGCCAGCAGCTTGGCGGGGGGGAAAAACACCGGGGAGCTGTTTTTT. Translated, it gives CASSLAGGKNTGELFF.

The J gene is TRBJ2-3, the V gene TRBV5-1, with TRBD1 identical over 7 bases. Germline CDR1 reads SGHRS; CDR2 reads YFSETQ. This CDR3 is 15 amino acids long. The junction had 7 bases not matched to a gene; V was cut back by 4 bases and J by 2 bases. The CDR3 reads CASSRDSGPTDTQYF. As DNA, the CDR3 is TGCGCCAGCAGCCGGGACAGCGGCCCCACAGATACGCAGTATTTT. Based on the CDR3 plus reference TRBV5-1 and TRBJ2-3, the full variable domain is KAGVTQTPRYLIKTRGQQVTLSCSPISGHRSVSWYQQTPGQGLQFLFEYFSETQRNKGNFPGRFSGRQFSNSRSEMNVSTLELGDSALYLCASSRDSGPTDTQYFGPGTRLTVL.

CDR3 amino acids: CAWRDRESQPQHF. The CDR3 DNA reads as TGTGCCTGGAGGGACAGGGAAAGCCAGCCCCAGCATTTT. The chain combines TRBV30 with TRBJ1-5, with 8 bases identical to TRBD1. This CDR3 contains 13 residues. V shed 3 bases, J shed 7 bases, and the junction held 5 bases outside the gene matches. Germline V gene sequence: CDR1 GTSNPN, CDR2 SVGIG (reference sequence).

The chain uses TRBV29-1 and TRBJ2-2; a weak D match, TRBD1 (5 bases). Between the trimmed V and J ends, which lost 7 bases and 2 bases, there was a span of 20 bases. Germline V gene sequence: CDR1 SQVTM, CDR2 ANQGSEA. There are 16 residues in the CDR3. This CDR3 is CSGAADRGNNTGELFF. Here the CDR3 DNA reads TGCAGCGGGGCCGCCGATAGGGGCAATAACACCGGGGAGCTGTTTTTT.

DNA for the CDR3: TGTGCCAGCAGCCCCTTGCAGCGGGAGGGCACCGGGGAGCTGTTTTTT. Encoded protein: CASSPLQREGTGELFF. The chain couples TRBV7-8 to TRBJ2-2; 10 positions agree with TRBD2. The V gene's germline CDR1 is SGHVS and CDR2 FQNEAQ. The CDR3 is made up of 16 amino acids. V trimming: 5 bases; J trimming: 4 bases; junction bases outside the gene matches: 7.

The CDR3 DNA reads as TGCGCCAGCAGCCAAGATAGGGACAGAGGAAATTCACCCCTCCACTTT. Its protein is CASSQDRDRGNSPLHF. The rearrangement joins TRBV4-1 to TRBJ1-6, with 7 bases identical to TRBD1. There are 16 residues in the CDR3. The germline CDR1 and CDR2 sequences are MGHRA and YSYEKL. V lost 0 bases, J lost 7 bases, and 6 bases stayed unmatched.

The chain couples TRBV11-3 to TRBJ2-3, with D perhaps matching TRBD2 (6 bases). The CDR3 spans 15 residues. Germline assignment: CDR1 SGHNT and CDR2 YENEEA. Trimming removed 5 bases at V and 2 bases at J, with 14 bases between. The CDR3: CASSPEGRNTDTQYF. The CDR3, as DNA: TGTGCCAGCAGCCCGGAGGGCCGGAACACAGATACGCAGTATTTT.

The chain is built from TRBV27 and TRBJ1-2; TRBD1 aligns across 8 bases. Trimming removed 4 bases from V and 2 bases from J; junction bases left unmatched: 0. The CDR3 covers 13 residues. Germline V gene lookup returns CDR1 MNHEY and CDR2 SMNVEV (reference sequence). The CDR3 DNA reads TGTGCCAGCAGTTGGGACAGGAACTATGGCTACACCTTC. Its protein is CASSWDRNYGYTF.

V is TRBV27 and J is TRBJ1-2; D perhaps matches TRBD1 (5 bases). Deletions cut 6 bases from V and 6 bases from J, with 14 bases between. This CDR3 contains 13 residues. Germline lookup yields CDR1 MNHEY and CDR2 SMNVEV (reference sequence). The CDR3 sequence is CASRVGVRDGYTF. The CDR3 DNA reads as TGTGCCAGCAGGGTAGGGGTCCGGGATGGCTACACCTTC.

V gene TRBV19 combines with J gene TRBJ2-7; 8 nucleotides align to TRBD2. After removal of 3 bases from V and 0 bases from J, the junction contained 1 base not matched to a gene. The CDR3 contains 14 residues. Germline V gene data show CDR1 as LNHDA and CDR2 as SQIVND (reference sequence). DNA for the CDR3: TGTGCCAGTAGTATGACTAGCGACTCCTACGAGCAGTACTTC. Residues: CASSMTSDSYEQYF.

This chain links TRBV25-1 with TRBJ1-1, with TRBD1 as a possible D gene (6 bases). Germline V gene lookup returns CDR1 MGHDK and CDR2 SYGVNS. This CDR3 is 16 amino acids long. The germline V and J ends were trimmed by 5 bases and 5 bases, with 21 bases remaining between them. CDR3 bases: TGTGCCAGCAGTATCCCGCACAGGGCCAGGAGGACTGAAGCTTTCTTT. Translation: CASSIPHRARRTEAFF.

The chain couples TRBV30 to TRBJ2-3, with 8 positions matching TRBD1. J was trimmed by 4 bases and V by 2 bases; bases with no gene match: 5. The length of the CDR3 is 14 residues. CDR1 and CDR2 from the germline V gene are GTSNPN and SVGIG (reference sequence). CDR3 residues: CAWSLGQEADTQYF. In DNA form, the CDR3 reads TGTGCCTGGAGTTTGGGACAGGAGGCAGATACGCAGTATTTT. Drawing the rest from reference TRBV30 and TRBJ2-3, the complete variable domain is SQTIHQWPATLVQPVGSPLSLECTVEGTSNPNLYWYRQAAGRGLQLLFYSVGIGQISSEVPQNLSASRPQDRQFILSSKKLLLSDSGFYLCAWSLGQEADTQYFGPGTRLTVL.

The chain links TRBV5-1 to TRBJ2-3, with D maybe TRBD1 (6 bases). The CDR3 sequence is 15 residues long. Deletions cut 4 bases from V and 4 bases from J, with 16 bases between. Germline V CDR1 and CDR2: SGHRS, YFSETQ. CDR3 protein: CASSIQGRRADTQYF. The CDR3 nucleotides are TGCGCCAGCAGCATCCAGGGGCGTAGGGCAGATACGCAGTATTTT.

The chain carries TRBV28 and TRBJ2-3; 8 nucleotides match TRBD1. With V trimmed by 4 bases and J by 5 bases, 11 bases remained unmatched. CDR1 is MDHEN and CDR2 is SYDVKM in the germline V gene. This CDR3 region has 16 residues. CDR3 in amino acids: CASSSGGQGSGDTQYF. The CDR3 region has the DNA TGTGCCAGCAGTTCGGGTGGACAGGGATCAGGAGATACGCAGTATTTT.

The chain employs TRBV5-6 and TRBJ1-1; 12 nucleotides align to TRBD1. CDR1 is SGHDT and CDR2 is YYEEEE in the germline V gene. CDR3 size: 16 residues. V lost 4 bases and J lost 0; bases outside the gene matches: 4. The CDR3 sequence: CASSTGQGALNTEAFF. The DNA for the CDR3 is TGTGCCAGCAGCACGGGACAGGGGGCCTTGAACACTGAAGCTTTCTTT.

A single count supports this clone. The gene calls are TRBV6-4 and TRBJ1-1; 7 bases fit TRBD1. CDR3 size: 14 residues. Germline values: CDR1 MRHNA, CDR2 SNTAGT. V shed 7 bases, J shed 3 bases, and the junction held 8 bases outside the gene matches. The CDR3 nucleotides read TGTGCCAGCACAAGGACAGGAGAGGACACTGAAGCTTTCTTT. Encoded protein: CASTRTGEDTEAFF.

This clone was recorded only once. J is TRBJ2-1 and V is TRBV15; the match to TRBD1 covers 7 bases. CDR3 length: 15 amino acids. The junction had 2 bases not matched to a gene; V was cut back by 1 base and J by 2 bases. The germline CDR1 and CDR2 sequences are LNHNV and YYDKDF (reference sequence). In DNA form, the CDR3 reads TGTGCCACCAGCAGAGCAGGGACAGCCTACAATGAGCAGTTCTTC. Translating gives CATSRAGTAYNEQFF.